The 30 T cell receptor beta chains presented below share a single source sample, sequenced in a study of blood T cell repertoires in COVID-19. The table came from immunoSEQ multiplex PCR; TCRdb's copy has only in-frame clones and leaves some out. The sample has approximately 86,000 clones; 85% are singletons. Sequencing was carried out using peripheral blood. These receptors all come from a man between 45 and 60 years old with acute or convalescent COVID-19.

The chain is built from TRBV19 and TRBJ2-3, with a tentative D call TRBD1 (5 bases). This CDR3 is 15 amino acids long. Germline CDR1 and CDR2: LNHDA and SQIVND (reference sequence). Trimming took 7 bases from V and 0 from J, leaving 14 bases between them. The CDR3: CASTETDSSTDTQYF. CDR3 DNA: TGTGCCAGTACCGAGACAGACTCTAGCACAGATACGCAGTATTTT.

The chain has TRBV15 and TRBJ1-5; tentatively, D is TRBD1 (5 bases). This CDR3 has 15 amino acids. The V end lost 1 base, the J end lost 4 bases, and 11 bases lay between the germline ends. Germline values: CDR1 LNHNV, CDR2 YYDKDF (reference sequence). CDR3 amino acids: CATSRVAGNNQPQHF. The CDR3 DNA reads TGTGCCACCAGCAGAGTGGCAGGGAATAATCAGCCCCAGCATTTT. Full variable domain (rest looked up from reference TRBV15 and TRBJ1-5): DAMVIQNPRYQVTQFGKPVTLSCSQTLNHNVMYWYQQKSSQAPKLLFHYYDKDFNNEADTPDNFQSRRPNTSFCFLDIRSPGLGDTAMYLCATSRVAGNNQPQHFGDGTRLSIL.

This clone was observed a handful of times. The chain recombines TRBV30 with TRBJ1-6; D unresolved. V was shortened by 0 bases and J by 5 bases, with 8 bases between the two germline ends. The germline V gene encodes CDR1 GTSNPN and CDR2 SVGIG (reference sequence). CDR3 length equals 14 residues. CDR3 in DNA: TGTGCCTGGAGTGTACAACAGCATAATTCACCCCTCCACTTT. It translates to CAWSVQQHNSPLHF.

The chain employs TRBV5-1 and TRBJ2-1; tentatively, D is TRBD2 (6 bases). Trimming stripped 0 bases from V and 4 bases from J, with 8 bases between. Germline lookup yields CDR1 SGHRS and CDR2 YFSETQ. The CDR3 consists of 14 residues. CDR3 sequence reads: CASSLAGTYNEQFF. The DNA of the CDR3 is TGCGCCAGCAGCTTGGCCGGGACTTACAATGAGCAGTTCTTC.

CDR3 residues: CASSQGLAGGPTDTQYF. The CDR3 nucleotides read TGTGCCAGCAGCCAGGGACTAGCGGGAGGCCCCACAGATACGCAGTATTTT. This sequence joins TRBV9 and TRBJ2-3; 15 bases are a match to TRBD2. The CDR3 loop spans 17 amino acids. Germline CDR1 reads SGDLS; CDR2 reads YYNGEE. V was clipped by 4 bases and J by 2 bases; unmatched bases: 5.

The chain is built from TRBV19 and TRBJ2-3; 8 positions agree with TRBD2. Germline CDR1 and CDR2: LNHDA and SQIVND (reference sequence). V lost 5 bases to trimming and J lost 0 bases; unmatched junction nucleotides: 4. The CDR3 is made up of 15 amino acids. CDR3 bases: TGTGCCAGTAGTCAGGCGGGGGGTAGCACAGATACGCAGTATTTT. Translating it yields CASSQAGGSTDTQYF.

This rearrangement joins TRBV7-6 to TRBJ2-2, with 8 nucleotides matching TRBD1. The trim removed 4 bases at V and 8 bases at J, leaving 9 bases unmatched. This CDR3 spans 15 amino acids. Germline CDR1 and CDR2: SGHVS and FNYEAQ. The DNA of the CDR3 is TGTGCCAGCAGCTCTCAATCCCAGGGGGCTGGGGAGCTGTTTTTT. Translation: CASSSQSQGAGELFF.

The rearrangement links TRBV7-6 to TRBJ2-3, with a weak D call TRBD1 (8 bases). CDR1 and CDR2 from the germline V gene are SGHVS and FNYEAQ. The CDR3 extends over 17 amino acids. V lost 5 bases and J 3 bases, leaving 21 bases between the germline ends. The CDR3 DNA reads TGTGCCAGCAGCGACAGGGGTCGGGGAGGGAGGACAGATACGCAGTATTTT. Translation gives CASSDRGRGGRTDTQYF.

Turning to this clone: One end of the junction varies from germline; a read error may be responsible. The chain links TRBV15 to TRBJ2-7, with 7 bases matching TRBD1. CDR3 length equals 14 residues. Germline lookup yields CDR1 LNHNV and CDR2 YYDKDF (reference sequence). CDR3: CAASRDSGNYEQYF. For the CDR3, the DNA is TGTGCCGCCAGCAGGGACAGTGGGAACTACGAGCAGTACTTC. The whole variable domain, remainder taken from reference TRBV15 and TRBJ2-7, is DAMVIQNPRYQVTQFGKPVTLSCSQTLNHNVMYWYQQKSSQAPKLLFHYYDKDFNNEADTPDNFQSRRPNTSFCFLDIRSPGLGDTAMYLCAASRDSGNYEQYFGPGTRLTVT.

This chain joins TRBV2 and TRBJ1-1, with 8 bases fitting TRBD1. Germline assignment: CDR1 SNHLY and CDR2 FYNNEI. The junction had 7 bases not matched to a gene; V was cut back by 3 bases and J by 4 bases. This CDR3 has 15 amino acids. CDR3 amino acids: CASSESGGAGTEAFF. CDR3 bases: TGTGCCAGCAGTGAGTCAGGGGGCGCGGGCACTGAAGCTTTCTTT.

The chain couples TRBV6-5 to TRBJ1-1, with D perhaps TRBD1 (6 bases). Germline CDR1 MNHEY, CDR2 SVGAGI. Deletions cut 2 bases from V and 3 bases from J, with 16 bases between. The CDR3 totals 16 residues. CDR3 sequence reads: CASSYVAGAGDTEAFF. DNA of the CDR3: TGTGCCAGCAGTTACGTGGCGGGGGCCGGGGACACTGAAGCTTTCTTT.

The chain employs TRBV10-3 and TRBJ2-1, with TRBD2 identical over 13 bases. The V gene end was trimmed by 3 bases and the J gene end by 7 bases; junction bases not matched to a gene: 6. Germline V gene lookup returns CDR1 ENHRY and CDR2 SYGVKD. The CDR3 covers 16 residues. This CDR3 is CAISERTSGRVNEQFF. The CDR3 DNA reads as TGTGCCATCAGTGAACGGACTAGCGGGAGAGTGAATGAGCAGTTCTTC.

The chain links TRBV19 to TRBJ2-7; 13 nucleotides agree with TRBD2. The V gene end was trimmed by 5 bases and the J gene end by 2 bases; junction bases not matched to a gene: 3. The CDR3 is made up of 15 amino acids. Germline V gives CDR1 LNHDA, CDR2 SQIVND (reference sequence). The CDR3 bases are TGTGCCAGTAGTGTGGGACTAGCGGGGCCCTACGAGCAGTACTTC. Residues: CASSVGLAGPYEQYF.

V is TRBV7-8 and J is TRBJ2-5; maybe TRBD2 (5 bases). This CDR3 has 13 amino acids. Trimming took off 5 bases at V and 5 bases at J, with 12 bases between the two ends. In germline, CDR1 is SGHVS, CDR2 FQNEAQ. Here the CDR3 DNA reads TGTGCCAGCAGCACCGGACTGGCGGAGACCCAGTACTTC. Encoded protein: CASSTGLAETQYF.

The CDR3 DNA follows: TGTGCCATCAGAGCTACTAGCGACTCCTACGAGCAGTACTTC. Translated: CAIRATSDSYEQYF. The chain employs TRBV10-3 and TRBJ2-7, with 7 bases identical to TRBD2. Germline values: CDR1 ENHRY, CDR2 SYGVKD. The V and J ends lost 6 bases and 0 bases, in that order; junction bases with no gene match: 5. This CDR3 has 14 residues.

The chain carries TRBV29-1 and TRBJ1-1, with 9 bases matching TRBD1. The CDR3 consists of 12 residues. V shed 7 bases, J shed 1 base, and the junction held 1 base outside the gene matches. The germline CDR1 and CDR2 sequences are SQVTM and ANQGSEA. The CDR3 is CSGTGANTEAFF. In DNA form, the CDR3 reads TGCAGCGGGACAGGGGCGAACACTGAAGCTTTCTTT.

This sequence joins TRBV6-2 or TRBV6-3 and TRBJ2-5; perhaps TRBD2 as D (6 bases). The germline V gene encodes CDR1 MNHEY and CDR2 SVGEGT. V dropped 4 bases and J dropped 2 bases, with 11 bases sitting between them. The CDR3 runs 14 residues. The CDR3 here is CASSFSGPQETQYF. In nucleotides, the CDR3 is TGTGCCAGCAGTTTCAGCGGGCCTCAAGAGACCCAGTACTTC.

The chain employs TRBV5-1 and TRBJ1-3; D not certain. Trimming shortened V by 0 bases and J by 2 bases, and 3 bases separated the two germline ends. The CDR3 spans 13 residues. Germline lookup yields CDR1 SGHRS and CDR2 YFSETQ. The CDR3: CASSLDTGNTIYF. CDR3 coding DNA: TGCGCCAGCAGCTTGGACACTGGAAACACCATATATTTT.

Written as DNA, the CDR3 is TGTGCCAGTGGCGGACAGGGCCAGACCCAGTACTTC. This sequence encodes CASGGQGQTQYF. The chain links TRBV19 to TRBJ2-5; 8 nucleotides align to TRBD1. The V gene end was trimmed by 8 bases and the J gene end by 6 bases; junction bases not matched to a gene: 5. In germline, CDR1 is LNHDA, CDR2 SQIVND (reference sequence). This CDR3 spans 12 amino acids.

The chain couples TRBV5-1 to TRBJ2-3; D perhaps matches TRBD1 (6 bases). This CDR3 spans 14 amino acids. V was shortened by 5 bases and J by 2 bases, with 12 bases between the two germline ends. Germline CDR1 is SGHRS and CDR2 is YFSETQ. As DNA, the CDR3 is TGCGCCAGCAGTCTGAGACAGGCCACAGATACGCAGTATTTT. Encoded protein: CASSLRQATDTQYF.

The chain recombines TRBV5-4 with TRBJ2-2; 7 bases map to TRBD2. CDR1 and CDR2 (germline): SGHNT, YYREEE (reference sequence). The ends lost 0 bases at V and 0 bases at J; junction bases unmatched: 5. The CDR3 extends over 17 amino acids. The CDR3 reads CASSLVTSSSNTGELFF. DNA for the CDR3: TGTGCCAGCAGCTTGGTGACTAGCTCCTCGAACACCGGGGAGCTGTTTTTT.

The chain has TRBV4-2 and TRBJ2-7, with 11 positions matching TRBD2. This CDR3 contains 16 residues. The germline V gene has CDR1 LGHNA and CDR2 YNFKEQ. The J segment lost 4 bases and the V segment lost 1 base, leaving 6 bases of the junction unmatched. The CDR3 bases are TGTGCCAGCAGCCAAGCCGGGACTAGCGGTTCATACGAGCAGTACTTC. Its translation is CASSQAGTSGSYEQYF.

J is TRBJ1-1 and V is TRBV10-3; no reliable D call. Trimming removed 3 bases from V and 10 bases from J, with 9 bases in between. The CDR3 covers 11 residues. Per the germline V gene, CDR1 is ENHRY and CDR2 is SYGVKD. The CDR3 DNA sequence: TGTGCCATCAGTGATGGGGAGTCAGCTTTCTTT. Its translation: CAISDGESAFF.

This chain connects TRBV2 to TRBJ2-7, with D perhaps TRBD2 (5 bases). The CDR3 has 13 amino acids. Deletions cut 7 bases from V and 2 bases from J, with 12 bases between. Germline V gene lookup returns CDR1 SNHLY and CDR2 FYNNEI. CDR3 DNA: TGTGCCAGCAACGGGGAAGCGGCCTACGAGCAGTACTTC. Encoded protein: CASNGEAAYEQYF. The full variable domain, its missing parts supplied by reference TRBV2 and TRBJ2-7, is EPEVTQTPSHQVTQMGQEVILRCVPISNHLYFYWYRQILGQKVEFLVSFYNNEISEKSEIFDDQFSVERPDGSNFTLKIRSTKLEDSAMYFCASNGEAAYEQYFGPGTRLTVT.

The chain couples TRBV18 to TRBJ2-2, with 9 bases aligning to TRBD2. The CDR3 runs 16 residues. Trimming took 3 bases from V and 1 from J; bases not matched to a gene: 3. Germline-derived CDR1 and CDR2 are KGHSH and LQKENI. CDR3 residues: CASSPQTSGNTGELFF. CDR3 nucleotides: TGTGCCAGCTCACCCCAGACTAGCGGGAACACCGGGGAGCTGTTTTTT.

This rearrangement joins TRBV7-9 to TRBJ2-6, with D possibly TRBD2 on 5 matching bases. Germline V gives CDR1 SEHNR, CDR2 FQNEAQ (reference sequence). The CDR3 extends over 15 amino acids. The germline V and J ends were trimmed by 2 bases and 2 bases, with 7 bases remaining between them. The CDR3 reads CASSLRGAGANVLTF. The CDR3 nucleotides read TGTGCCAGCAGCTTACGGGGAGCTGGGGCCAACGTCCTGACTTTC.

The genes are TRBV5-6 and TRBJ2-3, with D possibly being TRBD1 (5 bases). Germline V gene lookup returns CDR1 SGHDT and CDR2 YYEEEE. CDR3 size: 17 residues. V was trimmed by 0 bases and J by 2 bases, leaving 16 bases between them. CDR3 DNA sequence: TGTGCCAGCAGCTTGGCGGCAGGGAAAAGGGCCACAGATACGCAGTATTTT. Its translation is CASSLAAGKRATDTQYF.

This clone was counted between two and nine times. The genes are TRBV5-8 and TRBJ1-5; TRBD1 might be the D (5 bases). The CDR3 loop spans 15 amino acids. Germline loops: CDR1 SGHTS, CDR2 YDEGEE. V lost 6 bases, J lost 1 base, and 14 bases lay in between. This CDR3 reads CASNPGGASNQPQHF. In nucleotides, the CDR3 is TGTGCCAGCAACCCGGGGGGTGCAAGCAATCAGCCCCAGCATTTT.

CDR3 nucleotide sequence: TGTGCCAGCAGCATAGACAGGGGAAACACCATATATTTT. This gives the protein CASSIDRGNTIYF. The V call is TRBV5-4, the J call TRBJ1-3; perhaps TRBD1 as D (6 bases). The CDR3 contains 13 residues. V was trimmed by 4 bases and J by 4 bases, leaving 9 bases between them. Germline V gene data show CDR1 as SGHNT and CDR2 as YYREEE (reference sequence).

This clone was recorded once. This sequence joins TRBV9 and TRBJ2-2; 8 bases are shared with TRBD1. V dropped 2 bases and J dropped 4; count of bases not matched to a gene: 7. CDR1 and CDR2 (germline): SGDLS, YYNGEE. There are 16 residues in the CDR3. The CDR3 spells CASSVSAGGLTGELFF. CDR3 coding DNA: TGTGCCAGCAGCGTTTCGGCAGGGGGCCTCACCGGGGAGCTGTTTTTT.